What follows is one T cell receptor beta chain and its context. The data originate from a study of blood T cell repertoires in COVID-19. On the study more broadly: Samples taken during acute and convalescent COVID-19 were collected in the United States, Italy and Spain. PBMCs, B-cell-depleted T cells, or T cells provided the cDNA or gDNA that made up the material.

Original handling: Amplification with reference gene primers provided the estimates of nucleated cell counts. Sequencing was performed with immunoSEQ multiplex PCR; in TCRdb, only in-frame clones are kept and a portion is missing. V, J and clone size are those of that table, while D and trimming were read from the DNA. The table has 130,000 to 150,000 clones, 80% to 90% seen once. The CDR3 has 14 amino acids. The germline V gene has CDR1 SQVTM and CDR2 ANQGSEA. Trimming removed 0 bases from V and 2 bases from J, with 10 bases in between. This clonotype was sampled from a woman aged 50 to 60 with active or convalescent COVID-19. V usage is TRBV29-1 and J usage is TRBJ1-2; D is perhaps TRBD1 (5 bases). Sequenced input: peripheral blood. The CDR3 bases are TGCAGCGTTGAAGATCCGAACAGGAACTATGGCTACACCTTC. Translated, it gives CSVEDPNRNYGYTF.